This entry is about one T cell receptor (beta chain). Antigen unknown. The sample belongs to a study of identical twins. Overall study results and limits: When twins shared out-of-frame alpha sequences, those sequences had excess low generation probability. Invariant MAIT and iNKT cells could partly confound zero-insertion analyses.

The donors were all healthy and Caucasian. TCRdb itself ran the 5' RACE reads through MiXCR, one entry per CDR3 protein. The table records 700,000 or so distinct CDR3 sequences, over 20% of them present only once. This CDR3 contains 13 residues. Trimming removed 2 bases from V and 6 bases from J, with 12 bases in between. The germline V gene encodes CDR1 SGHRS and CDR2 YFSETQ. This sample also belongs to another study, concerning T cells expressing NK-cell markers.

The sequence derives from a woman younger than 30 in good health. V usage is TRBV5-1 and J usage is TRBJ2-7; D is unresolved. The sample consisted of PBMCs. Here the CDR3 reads CASSLSPQGEQYF. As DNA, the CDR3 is TGCGCCAGCAGCTTATCTCCTCAAGGCGAGCAGTACTTC.